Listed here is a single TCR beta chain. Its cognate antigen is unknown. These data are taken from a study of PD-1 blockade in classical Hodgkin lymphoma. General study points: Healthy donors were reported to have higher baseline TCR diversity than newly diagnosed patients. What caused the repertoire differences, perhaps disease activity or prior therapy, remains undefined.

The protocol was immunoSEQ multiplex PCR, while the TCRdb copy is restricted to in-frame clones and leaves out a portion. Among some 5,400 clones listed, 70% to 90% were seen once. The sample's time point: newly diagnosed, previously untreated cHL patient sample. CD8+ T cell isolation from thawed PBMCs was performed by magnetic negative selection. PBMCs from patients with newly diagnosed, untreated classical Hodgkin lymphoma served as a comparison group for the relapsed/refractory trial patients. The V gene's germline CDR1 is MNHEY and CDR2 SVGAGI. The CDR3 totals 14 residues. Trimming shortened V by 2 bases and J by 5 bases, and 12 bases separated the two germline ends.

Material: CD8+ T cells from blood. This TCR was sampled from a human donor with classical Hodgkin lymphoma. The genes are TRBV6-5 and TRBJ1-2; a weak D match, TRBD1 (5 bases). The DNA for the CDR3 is TGTGCCAGCAGTTACGAAGGGACGGATTATGGCTACACCTTC. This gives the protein CASSYEGTDYGYTF.